This TCR beta chain derives from a study of naive and memory T cell subsets. Study findings and constraints: Potentially, T cell activation and differentiation skew this RNA-based measurement.

A UMI-containing oligonucleotide was joined by 3' ligation to the TCR cDNA template. Whole blood, roughly 2.5 ml, came from adult healthy volunteers. Unsorted total RNA, roughly 1 to 1,100 ng, was DNase treated before reverse transcription. This clonotype occurred many times. No antigen is known for it. From germline, CDR1 is SGHDT and CDR2 YYEEEE. With 7 bases removed from V and 5 bases from J, the gap between germline ends came to 16 bases. The CDR3 contains 14 residues. Ligated cDNA underwent four rounds of PCR with nested alpha and beta constant region primers and SP2. Reverse transcription of blood and skin TCR RNA was primed at alpha and beta constant regions. TCRdb redid the calling of the 5' RACE reads with MiXCR, one entry per CDR3 protein. This table holds around 48,000 distinct CDR3 sequences, 4.7% found once.

The chain uses TRBV5-6 and TRBJ2-1, with a possible D match to TRBD1 (5 bases). This clonotype was sampled from a female donor in good health. The CDR3 loop is CASALSTTDNEQFF. For the CDR3, the DNA is TGTGCCAGCGCATTGTCAACGACAGACAATGAGCAGTTCTTC.